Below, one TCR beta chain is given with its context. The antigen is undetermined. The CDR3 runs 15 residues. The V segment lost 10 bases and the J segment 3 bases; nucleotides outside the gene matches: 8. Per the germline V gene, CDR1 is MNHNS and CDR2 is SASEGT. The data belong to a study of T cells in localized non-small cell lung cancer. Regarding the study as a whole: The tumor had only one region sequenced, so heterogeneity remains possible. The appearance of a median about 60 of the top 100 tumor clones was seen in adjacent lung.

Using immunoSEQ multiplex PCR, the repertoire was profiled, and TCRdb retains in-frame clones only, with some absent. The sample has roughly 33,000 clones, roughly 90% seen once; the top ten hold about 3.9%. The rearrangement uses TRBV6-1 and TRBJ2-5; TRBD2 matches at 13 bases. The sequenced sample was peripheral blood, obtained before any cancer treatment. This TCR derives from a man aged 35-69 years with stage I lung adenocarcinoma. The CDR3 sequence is CATPTSGGAEETQYF. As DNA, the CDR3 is TGTGCCACTCCAACTAGCGGGGGGGCGGAAGAGACCCAGTACTTC.